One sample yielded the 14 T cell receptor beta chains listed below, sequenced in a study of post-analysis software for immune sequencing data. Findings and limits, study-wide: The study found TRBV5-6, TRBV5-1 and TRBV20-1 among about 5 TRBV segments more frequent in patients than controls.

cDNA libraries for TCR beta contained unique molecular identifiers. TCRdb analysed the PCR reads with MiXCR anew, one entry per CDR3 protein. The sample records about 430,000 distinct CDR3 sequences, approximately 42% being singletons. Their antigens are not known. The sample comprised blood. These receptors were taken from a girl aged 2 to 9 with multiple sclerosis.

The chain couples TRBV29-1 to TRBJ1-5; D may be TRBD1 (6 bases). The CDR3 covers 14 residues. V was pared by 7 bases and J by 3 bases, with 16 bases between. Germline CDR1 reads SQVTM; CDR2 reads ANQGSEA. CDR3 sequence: CSASSGASNQPQHF. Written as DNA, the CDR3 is TGCAGCGCCTCTTCAGGGGCCTCCAATCAGCCCCAGCATTTT.

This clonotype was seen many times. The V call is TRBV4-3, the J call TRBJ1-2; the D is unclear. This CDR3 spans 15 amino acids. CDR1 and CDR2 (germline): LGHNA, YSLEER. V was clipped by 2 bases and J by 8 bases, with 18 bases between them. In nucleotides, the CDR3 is TGCGCCAGCAGCCAATCCCGACATTGGGTGTACGGCTACACCTTC. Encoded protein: CASSQSRHWVYGYTF.

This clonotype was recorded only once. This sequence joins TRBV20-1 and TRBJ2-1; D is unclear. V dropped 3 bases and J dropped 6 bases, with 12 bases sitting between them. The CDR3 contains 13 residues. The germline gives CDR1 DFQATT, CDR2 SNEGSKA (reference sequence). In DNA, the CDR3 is TGCAGTGCTAGGGCGGTAGTGTGCAATGAGCAGTTCTTC. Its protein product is CSARAVVCNEQFF.

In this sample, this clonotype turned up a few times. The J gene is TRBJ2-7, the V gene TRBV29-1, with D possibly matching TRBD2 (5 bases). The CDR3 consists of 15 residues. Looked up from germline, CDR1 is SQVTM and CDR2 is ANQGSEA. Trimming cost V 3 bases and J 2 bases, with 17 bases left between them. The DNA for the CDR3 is TGCAGCGTTGAGCGTATTGGGCAGGAGGCCTACGAGCAGTACTTC. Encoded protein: CSVERIGQEAYEQYF.

CDR3 sequence (DNA): TGCAGTGCTAGGAGGACTAGCGGGTCAAATGAGCAGTTCTTC. This codes for CSARRTSGSNEQFF. This chain connects TRBV20-1 to TRBJ2-1, with TRBD2 identical over 11 bases. The ends lost 3 bases at V and 7 bases at J; junction bases unmatched: 5. Germline V gene data show CDR1 as DFQATT and CDR2 as SNEGSKA (reference sequence). CDR3 length: 14 residues.

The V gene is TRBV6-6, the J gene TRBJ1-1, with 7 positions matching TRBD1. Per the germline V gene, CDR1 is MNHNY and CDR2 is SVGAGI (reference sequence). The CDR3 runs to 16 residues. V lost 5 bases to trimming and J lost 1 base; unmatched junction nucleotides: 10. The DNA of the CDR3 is TGTGCCAGCAGTATAAGACAGGGCGGGAAGAACACTGAAGCTTTCTTT. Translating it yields CASSIRQGGKNTEAFF.

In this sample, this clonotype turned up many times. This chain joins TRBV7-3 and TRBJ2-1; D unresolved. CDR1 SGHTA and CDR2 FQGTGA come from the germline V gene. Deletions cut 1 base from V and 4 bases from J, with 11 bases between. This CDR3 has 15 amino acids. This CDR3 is CASSLNPRRYNEQFF. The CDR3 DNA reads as TGTGCCAGCAGCTTAAATCCCCGGAGATACAATGAGCAGTTCTTC.

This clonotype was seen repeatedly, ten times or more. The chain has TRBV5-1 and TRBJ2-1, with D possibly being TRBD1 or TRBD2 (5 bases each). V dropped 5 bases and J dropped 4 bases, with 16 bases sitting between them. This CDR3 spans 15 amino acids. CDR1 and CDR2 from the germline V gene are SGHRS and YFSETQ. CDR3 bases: TGCGCCAGCAGGCCGGGACGGGCGTTTTACAATGAGCAGTTCTTC. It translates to CASRPGRAFYNEQFF.

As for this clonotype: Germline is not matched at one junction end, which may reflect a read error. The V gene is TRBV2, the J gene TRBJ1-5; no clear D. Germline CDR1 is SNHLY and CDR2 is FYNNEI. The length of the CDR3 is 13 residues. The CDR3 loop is CTSSEELNQPQHF. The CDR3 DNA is TGTACCAGCAGTGAGGAGCTCAATCAGCCCCAGCATTTT.

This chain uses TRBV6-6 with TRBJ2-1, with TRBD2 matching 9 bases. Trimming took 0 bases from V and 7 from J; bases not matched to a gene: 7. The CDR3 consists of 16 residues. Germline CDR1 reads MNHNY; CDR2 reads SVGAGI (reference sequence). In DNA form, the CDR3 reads TGTGCCAGCAGTTACTCTTGGAGCGGGGGGTGGAATGAGCAGTTCTTC. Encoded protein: CASSYSWSGGWNEQFF.

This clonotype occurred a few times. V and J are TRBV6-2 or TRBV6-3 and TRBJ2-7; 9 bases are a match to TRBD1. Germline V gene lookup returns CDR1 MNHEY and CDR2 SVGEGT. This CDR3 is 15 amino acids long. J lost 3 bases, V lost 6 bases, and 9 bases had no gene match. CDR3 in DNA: TGTGCCAGCAGAGAACGGGGACAGGGTTACTACGAGCAGTACTTC. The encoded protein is CASRERGQGYYEQYF.

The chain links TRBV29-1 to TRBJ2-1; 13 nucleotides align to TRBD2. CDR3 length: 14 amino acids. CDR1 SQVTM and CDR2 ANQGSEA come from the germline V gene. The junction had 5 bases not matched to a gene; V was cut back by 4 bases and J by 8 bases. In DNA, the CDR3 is TGCAGCGTTGCTTCAGGACTAGCGGGAGATGAGCAGTTCTTC. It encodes CSVASGLAGDEQFF.

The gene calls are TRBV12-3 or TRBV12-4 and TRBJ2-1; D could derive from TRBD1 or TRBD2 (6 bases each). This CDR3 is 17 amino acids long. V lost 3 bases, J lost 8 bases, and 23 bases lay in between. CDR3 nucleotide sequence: TGTGCCAGCAGTTTCCGTAGGGGGAGCGGGTCGAACGATGAGCAGTTCTTC. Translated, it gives CASSFRRGSGSNDEQFF.

In nucleotides, the CDR3 is TGTGCCAGCAGTTTACAGGGAGGGGTCTCAGGTGGCTACACCTTC. Translation: CASSLQGGVSGGYTF. The chain combines TRBV27 with TRBJ1-2; possibly TRBD1 for D (5 bases). The CDR3 consists of 15 residues. Germline-derived CDR1 and CDR2 are MNHEY and SMNVEV (reference sequence). Trimming left V 2 bases short and J 7 bases short, with 17 bases between.